The sequence of this T cell receptor beta chain was determined in a study of neoadjuvant anti-PD-1 for oral cavity cancer. Study summary: Patients without progression received a fourth nivolumab dose around day 43, then surgical resection on days 50-56.

Germline V CDR1 and CDR2: SGHTA, FQGNSA. The CDR3 covers 13 residues. The V end was cut by 0 bases, the J end by 3 bases, with 5 bases between. Only in-frame clones appear in the TCRdb table, and some are missing; sequencing was by immunoSEQ multiplex PCR. The sample records some 10,000 clones, around two thirds being singletons. Indicated time point: after neoadjuvant nivolumab, at surgical resection. The patients had HPV-negative, locally advanced oral cavity squamous cell carcinoma. Study-level points and caveats: Pretreatment Treg/Th17 ratio correlated inversely with post-treatment tumor clonality. Greater tumor shrinkage accompanied bigger post-treatment sizes of preexisting clones.

This clone was counted between two and nine times. Its specificity is unknown. The TCR comes from a person aged 35-79 years with oral cavity squamous cell carcinoma. This material consisted of tumor tissue, taken after nivolumab (anti-PD-1) treatment. This chain joins TRBV7-2 and TRBJ1-1; the D is unclear. CDR3 region: CASSLALYTEAFF. CDR3 DNA sequence: TGTGCCAGCAGCTTAGCGTTGTACACTGAAGCTTTCTTT.